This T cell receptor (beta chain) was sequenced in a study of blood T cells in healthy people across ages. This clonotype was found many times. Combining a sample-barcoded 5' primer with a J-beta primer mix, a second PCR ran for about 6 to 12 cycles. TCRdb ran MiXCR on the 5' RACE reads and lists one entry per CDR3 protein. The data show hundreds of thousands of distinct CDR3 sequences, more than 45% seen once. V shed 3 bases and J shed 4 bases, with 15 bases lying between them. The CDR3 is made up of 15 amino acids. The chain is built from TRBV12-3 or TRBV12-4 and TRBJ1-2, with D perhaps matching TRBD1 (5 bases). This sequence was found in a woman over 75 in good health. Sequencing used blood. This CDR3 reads CASSLGPASSYGYTF. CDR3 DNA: TGTGCCAGCAGTTTGGGACCGGCCTCGAGCTATGGCTACACCTTC.